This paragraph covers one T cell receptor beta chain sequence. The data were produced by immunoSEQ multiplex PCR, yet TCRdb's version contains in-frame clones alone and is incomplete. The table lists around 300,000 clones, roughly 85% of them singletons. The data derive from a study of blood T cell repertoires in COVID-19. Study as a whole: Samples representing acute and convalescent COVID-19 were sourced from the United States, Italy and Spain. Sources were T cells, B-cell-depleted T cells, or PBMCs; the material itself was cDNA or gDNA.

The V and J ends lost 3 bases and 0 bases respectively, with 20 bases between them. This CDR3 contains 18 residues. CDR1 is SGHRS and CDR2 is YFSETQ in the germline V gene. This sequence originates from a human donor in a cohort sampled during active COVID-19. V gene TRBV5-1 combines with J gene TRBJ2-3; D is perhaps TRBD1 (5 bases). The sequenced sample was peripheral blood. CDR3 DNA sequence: TGCGCCAGCAGCTATCGTCCAGGTGGGGCAGGGAGCACAGATACGCAGTATTTT. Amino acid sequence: CASSYRPGGAGSTDTQYF.